This T cell receptor beta chain came from a study of T cell responses to AZD1222 COVID-19 vaccine. As to this clone: Its antigen is not identified.

Study-level results: Close to half of all spike-specific TCRs reportedly target regions of the variants that are unmutated. Only a handful of AZD1222 recipients were seropositive at baseline. Donors skewed white British and female; clonal diversity was possibly underestimated.

The protocol was immunoSEQ multiplex PCR, while the TCRdb copy is restricted to in-frame clones and leaves out a portion. The profile shows over 15,000 clones, 88% of them singletons. The source is an adult who received the AZD1222 COVID-19 vaccine. Source: peripheral blood, taken 28 days after the second AZD1222 dose.

CDR3 in DNA: TGTGCCAGCAGCTGGCCTCGACAGGGGAGCCCCTACGAGCAGTACTTC. This sequence encodes CASSWPRQGSPYEQYF. The chain carries TRBV11-2 and TRBJ2-7, with TRBD1 identical over 8 bases. V trimming: 4 bases; J trimming: 2 bases; junction bases outside the gene matches: 10. Germline loops: CDR1 SGHAT, CDR2 FQNNGV. The CDR3 consists of 16 residues.